Listed below are T cell receptor beta chains from one sample, sequenced in a study of blood T cell repertoires in COVID-19. Using immunoSEQ multiplex PCR, the repertoire was profiled, and TCRdb retains in-frame clones only, with some absent. The sample has about 230,000 clones; under 90% are singletons. The sample taken for sequencing was peripheral blood. Receptors were obtained from a middle-aged man with COVID-19, enrolled during active disease. Both conserved end residues are part of each CDR3. A D gene is named only where the DNA matches it firmly. Not every row has a clone size; where given, it reads once, few, many or a size class.

abundance: NA
j_gene: TRBJ1-1
d_gene: TRBD1
v_gene: TRBV18
CDR3nt: TGTGCCAGCTCACCAAGGGACAGGGTCACTGAAGCTTTCTTT
CDR3aa: CASSPRDRVTEAFF

abundance: NA
j_gene: TRBJ2-1
d_gene: TRBD2
v_gene: TRBV10-2
CDR3nt: TGCGCCAGCAGTGGAGTAGCGGGGGCCAATGAGCAGTTCTTC
CDR3aa: CASSGVAGANEQFF

abundance: NA
j_gene: TRBJ2-5
d_gene: TRBD1
v_gene: TRBV30
CDR3nt: TGTGCCTGGAGAGGGACAGGACAAGAGACCCAGTACTTC
CDR3aa: CAWRGTGQETQYF

abundance: NA
j_gene: TRBJ1-1
d_gene: NA
v_gene: TRBV3-1/TRBV3-2
CDR3nt: TGTGCCAGCAGCCAAGGAGAAAACACTGAAGCTTTCTTT
CDR3aa: CASSQGENTEAFF

abundance: NA
j_gene: TRBJ1-1
d_gene: NA
v_gene: TRBV3-1/TRBV3-2
CDR3nt: TGTGCCAGCAGCCAACAGGGTACGGGAGTTGTAGCTTTCTTT
CDR3aa: CASSQQGTGVVAFF

abundance: NA
j_gene: TRBJ1-3
d_gene: TRBD1
v_gene: TRBV7-2
CDR3nt: TGTGCCAGCAGCTTATTGGTCAGGGGGCTGTCTGGAAACACCATATATTTT
CDR3aa: CASSLLVRGLSGNTIYF

abundance: NA
j_gene: TRBJ1-4
d_gene: NA
v_gene: TRBV19
CDR3nt: TGTGCCAGTAGAAGGGGGTTAGAACTGTTTTTT
CDR3aa: CASRRGLELFF

abundance: NA
j_gene: TRBJ1-5
d_gene: NA
v_gene: TRBV19
CDR3nt: TGTGCCAGTAGTATCAATTCGGGGAGATATAGCAATCAGCCCCAGCATTTT
CDR3aa: CASSINSGRYSNQPQHF

abundance: NA
j_gene: TRBJ2-7
d_gene: TRBD2
v_gene: TRBV10-3
CDR3nt: TGTGCCATCAGTGAGTCCCTAGGACTAGCGTACCCTGAGCAGTACTTC
CDR3aa: CAISESLGLAYPEQYF

abundance: NA
j_gene: TRBJ1-5
d_gene: NA
v_gene: TRBV18
CDR3nt: TGTGCCAGCTCACCCCGGGAGGGCGATCAGCCCCAGCATTTT
CDR3aa: CASSPREGDQPQHF

abundance: NA
j_gene: TRBJ1-6
d_gene: TRBD1
v_gene: TRBV2
CDR3nt: TGTGCCAGCAGACCCGGGACAGGGAAGAATTCACCCCTCCACTTT
CDR3aa: CASRPGTGKNSPLHF

abundance: once
j_gene: TRBJ2-5
d_gene: NA
v_gene: TRBV6-1
CDR3nt: TGTGCCAGCAGTGAAGCGCAGGCCGTCCGGGAGACCCAGTACTTC
CDR3aa: CASSEAQAVRETQYF

abundance: NA
j_gene: TRBJ2-1
d_gene: NA
v_gene: TRBV9
CDR3nt: TGTGCCAGCAGCGCGAGAGGGACTGATGGGGATCGTGAGCAGTTCTTC
CDR3aa: CASSARGTDGDREQFF

abundance: NA
j_gene: TRBJ2-1
d_gene: TRBD2
v_gene: TRBV2
CDR3nt: TGTGCCAGCAGTACGCAGTCAATGGGGGGGACTGAGCAGTTCTTC
CDR3aa: CASSTQSMGGTEQFF

abundance: NA
j_gene: TRBJ2-2
d_gene: TRBD1
v_gene: TRBV5-1
CDR3nt: TGCGCCAGCAGCGAACAGGGGTCGGCCGGGGAGCTGTTTTTT
CDR3aa: CASSEQGSAGELFF

abundance: NA
j_gene: TRBJ1-5
d_gene: NA
v_gene: TRBV5-4
CDR3nt: TGTGCCAGCAGCTTGGCCCCAGGGTCCAATCAGCCCCAGCATTTT
CDR3aa: CASSLAPGSNQPQHF

abundance: NA
j_gene: TRBJ2-7
d_gene: NA
v_gene: TRBV19
CDR3nt: TGTGCCAGTAGTGTACAGGGAGCGATCGAGCAGTACTTC
CDR3aa: CASSVQGAIEQYF

abundance: NA
j_gene: TRBJ1-6
d_gene: NA
v_gene: TRBV6-5
CDR3nt: TGTGCCAGCAGTCGCACAGGGATCCATTCACCCCTCCACTTT
CDR3aa: CASSRTGIHSPLHF

abundance: NA
j_gene: TRBJ2-7
d_gene: TRBD2
v_gene: TRBV6-6
CDR3nt: TGTGCCAGCAGTTACACGGCTAGCGGGAGGCACGAGCAGTACTTC
CDR3aa: CASSYTASGRHEQYF

abundance: NA
j_gene: TRBJ1-1
d_gene: NA
v_gene: TRBV7-8
CDR3nt: TGTGCCAGCAGCTTTTTACAGAACACTGAAGCTTTCTTT
CDR3aa: CASSFLQNTEAFF

abundance: once
j_gene: TRBJ2-2
d_gene: TRBD1
v_gene: TRBV5-5
CDR3nt: TGTGCCAGCAGCTTGTGGGACAGGGACACCGGGGAGCTGTTTTTT
CDR3aa: CASSLWDRDTGELFF

abundance: NA
j_gene: TRBJ2-1
d_gene: NA
v_gene: TRBV4-3
CDR3nt: TGCGCCAGCAGCCAAGCCGGATCCGGGACTCCGTCCTACAATGAGCAGTTCTTC
CDR3aa: CASSQAGSGTPSYNEQFF

abundance: NA
j_gene: TRBJ2-7
d_gene: TRBD2
v_gene: TRBV28
CDR3nt: TGTGCCAGCAGTTCCCCCGGACTAGCGGGAGATCTTGAGCAGTACTTC
CDR3aa: CASSSPGLAGDLEQYF